The 32 T cell receptor beta chains below all came from one sample that was sequenced in a study of blood T cells in healthy people across ages. Then a second PCR, running roughly 7 to 11 cycles, was carried out with a sample-barcoded 5' primer and a J-beta primer mix. TCRdb reanalysed the 5' RACE reads using MiXCR and keeps one entry per CDR3 protein. The table shows around 1,900,000 distinct CDR3 sequences, with 30% to 40% occurring only once. What was sequenced was blood. These TCRs come from a human donor in good health.

The chain links TRBV6-5 to TRBJ1-2; D gene ambiguous. Germline V lookup: CDR1 MNHEY, CDR2 SVGAGI. V dropped 6 bases and J dropped 5 bases, with 13 bases sitting between them. This CDR3 has 13 residues. Written as DNA, the CDR3 is TGTGCCAGCAGGCCCCCGGGCGAGTATGGCTACACCTTC. Translating gives CASRPPGEYGYTF.

This clonotype was seen more than once but under ten times. One end of the junction does not line up with germline, which may come from a read error. This sequence joins TRBV7-8 and TRBJ2-1; 11 bases map to TRBD2. Germline V gene data show CDR1 as SGHVS and CDR2 as FQNEAQ. CDR3 length equals 16 residues. The CDR3 loop is CAGSSRLAGILDEQFF. DNA for the CDR3: TGTGCCGGCAGCTCCCGACTAGCGGGGATCTTAGATGAGCAGTTCTTC.

This clonotype was counted a few times. CDR3: CASWRRVVAGTISGANVLTF. In DNA, the CDR3 is TGTGCCAGCTGGAGGCGGGTGGTAGCGGGGACGATCTCTGGGGCCAACGTCCTGACTTTC. This chain connects TRBV5-5 to TRBJ2-6; 8 nucleotides agree with TRBD2. The CDR3 spans 20 residues. Germline CDR1 reads SGHKS; CDR2 reads YYEKEE (reference sequence). Unmatched junction bases numbered 18, after V lost 7 bases and J lost 0 bases.

The chain has TRBV4-3 and TRBJ1-5; no clear D gene. The length of the CDR3 is 13 residues. CDR1 is LGHNA, CDR2 YSLEER, per germline. Trimming took 0 bases from V and 7 from J, leaving 7 bases between them. CDR3 nucleotide sequence: TGCGCCAGCAGCCAAGATACAGAACAGCCCCAGCATTTT. Translating it yields CASSQDTEQPQHF.

The chain is built from TRBV20-1 and TRBJ2-1, with 11 bases identical to TRBD2. The CDR3 is 12 amino acids. After removal of 3 bases from V and 12 bases from J, the junction contained 4 bases not matched to a gene. Per the germline V gene, CDR1 is DFQATT and CDR2 is SNEGSKA (reference sequence). Here the CDR3 reads CSASGLAGGQFF. The CDR3 nucleotides read TGCAGTGCTAGTGGTCTAGCGGGGGGGCAGTTCTTC.

This clonotype came up a few times. The CDR3 protein is CASSLTAFQETQYF. CDR3 sequence (DNA): TGTGCCAGCAGCTTGACGGCTTTCCAAGAGACCCAGTACTTC. The V gene is TRBV5-6, the J gene TRBJ2-5; D call uncertain. Trimming left V 1 base short and J 1 base short, with 8 bases between. Germline CDR1 reads SGHDT; CDR2 reads YYEEEE. CDR3 length equals 14 residues.

V gene TRBV7-6 combines with J gene TRBJ2-6, with D possibly TRBD1 on 6 matching bases. Germline-derived CDR1 and CDR2 are SGHVS and FNYEAQ. Trimming pared 2 bases from V and 3 bases from J, leaving 8 bases between. The CDR3 runs 15 residues. The CDR3 DNA follows: TGTGCCAGCAGCTTAACAGGGAATGGGGCCAACGTCCTGACTTTC. Translation: CASSLTGNGANVLTF. Together with reference TRBV7-6 and TRBJ2-6, the CDR3 gives the full variable domain: GAGVSQSPRYKVTKRGQDVALRCDPISGHVSLYWYRQALGQGPEFLTYFNYEAQQDKSGLPNDRFSAERPEGSISTLTIQRTEQRDSAMYRCASSLTGNGANVLTFGAGSRLTVL.

V gene TRBV12-3 or TRBV12-4 combines with J gene TRBJ2-1, with D perhaps matching TRBD2 (7 bases). The CDR3 is 14 amino acids. Trimming shortened V by 3 bases and J by 4 bases, and 10 bases separated the two germline ends. The CDR3 loop reads CASSLGGHYNEQFF. DNA for the CDR3: TGTGCCAGCAGTTTGGGGGGGCATTACAATGAGCAGTTCTTC.

V gene TRBV19 combines with J gene TRBJ2-7; TRBD1 matches at 10 bases. CDR1 LNHDA and CDR2 SQIVND come from the germline V gene (reference sequence). The CDR3 has 15 residues. V lost 7 bases and J lost 5; bases outside the gene matches: 11. The CDR3 DNA is TGTGCCAGTACCGCCGGGACAGGGGCTCGAGACGAGCAGTACTTC. Translated, it gives CASTAGTGARDEQYF.

The chain links TRBV20-1 to TRBJ1-1, with a tentative D call TRBD1 (5 bases). This CDR3 comprises 14 residues. Looked up from germline, CDR1 is DFQATT and CDR2 is SNEGSKA (reference sequence). The V gene lost 2 bases and the J gene lost 9 bases, with 19 bases spanning the gap. The CDR3 DNA is TGCAGTGCTAGACCTCGAGGGGCGGTGGATCAAGCTTTCTTT. Encoded protein: CSARPRGAVDQAFF.

The chain is built from TRBV12-3 or TRBV12-4 and TRBJ1-5; no firm D call. The germline V and J ends were trimmed by 2 bases and 1 base, with 12 bases remaining between them. The CDR3 consists of 16 residues. The CDR3 sequence is CASSLIFLGSNQPQHF. The CDR3, as DNA: TGTGCCAGCAGTTTAATTTTTCTCGGGAGCAATCAGCCCCAGCATTTT.

Remarks on this clonotype: The CDR3 end shows no conserved phenylalanine or tryptophan, and so a read error is likely. V gene TRBV7-2 combines with J gene TRBJ2-5; D is possibly TRBD2 (5 bases). The V gene lost 4 bases and the J gene lost 1 base, with 10 bases spanning the gap. Germline V gene data show CDR1 as SGHTA and CDR2 as FQGNSA. The CDR3 is 14 amino acids. The CDR3 is CASSSERLQETQYL. DNA of the CDR3: TGTGCCAGCAGCTCCGAGCGGCTCCAAGAGACCCAGTACCTC.

This clonotype was observed a few times. The CDR3 is CATLDRLIYNEQFF. In nucleotides, the CDR3 is TGTGCCACCCTCGACAGGCTCATCTACAATGAGCAGTTCTTC. The chain combines TRBV15 with TRBJ2-1; maybe TRBD1 (6 bases). The V end was cut by 8 bases, the J end by 3 bases, with 14 bases between. CDR1 is LNHNV, CDR2 YYDKDF, per germline (reference sequence). The CDR3 has 14 amino acids.

A remark on this clonotype: At one boundary the junction diverges from the germline segment, which might be a read error. The rearrangement links TRBV5-1 to TRBJ1-1; D is ambiguous. Germline CDR1 reads SGHRS; CDR2 reads YFSETQ. The CDR3 totals 15 residues. This CDR3 is CASSYSGPMNTEAFF. DNA of the CDR3: TGCGCCAGCAGCTATTCAGGCCCCATGAATACTGAAGCTTTCTTT.

The chain links TRBV15 to TRBJ1-6; D ambiguous. CDR1 is LNHNV and CDR2 is YYDKDF in the germline V gene (reference sequence). The CDR3 sequence is 15 residues long. The V gene lost 0 bases and the J gene lost 7 bases, with 10 bases spanning the gap. The CDR3 coding sequence is TGTGCCACCAGCAGAGATCGGGCTTCGAATTCACCCCTCCACTTT. Its translation is CATSRDRASNSPLHF.

This clonotype was detected a few times. The chain recombines TRBV7-2 with TRBJ2-1; D not resolved. The germline gives CDR1 SGHTA, CDR2 FQGNSA. The V and J ends lost 4 bases and 0 bases respectively, with 13 bases between them. The CDR3 consists of 16 residues. For the CDR3, the DNA is TGTGCCAGCAGCTGGGGTATGGGCCACTCCTACAATGAGCAGTTCTTC. Translating it yields CASSWGMGHSYNEQFF.

CDR3 loop: CASSSRLGDRQAYEQYF. CDR3 coding DNA: TGTGCCAGCAGCAGTAGGCTGGGGGACAGGCAAGCCTACGAGCAGTACTTC. The rearrangement uses TRBV7-8 and TRBJ2-7, with TRBD1 identical over 8 bases. Germline CDR1 reads SGHVS; CDR2 reads FQNEAQ. The V and J ends lost 5 bases and 2 bases, in that order; junction bases with no gene match: 14. The CDR3 is made up of 17 amino acids.

The V call is TRBV7-2, the J call TRBJ2-6; D call uncertain. Trimming removed 4 bases at V and 0 bases at J, with 10 bases between. Looked up from germline, CDR1 is SGHTA and CDR2 is FQGNSA. The CDR3 is 16 residues long. The CDR3 DNA follows: TGTGCCAGCAGCTGGCTGACTCTCTCTGGGGCCAACGTCCTGACTTTC. It is translated as CASSWLTLSGANVLTF.

The gene calls are TRBV7-9 and TRBJ1-1, with TRBD1 matching over 7 bases. The trim removed 4 bases at V and 11 bases at J, leaving 10 bases unmatched. CDR1 is SEHNR and CDR2 is FQNEAQ in the germline V gene (reference sequence). The CDR3 is made up of 13 amino acids. CDR3 loop: CASSSRQGIWAFF. CDR3 bases: TGTGCCAGCAGCTCCAGACAGGGAATTTGGGCTTTCTTT. The entire variable domain, with the rest obtained from reference TRBV7-9 and TRBJ1-1, is as follows: DTGVSQNPRHKITKRGQNVTFRCDPISEHNRLYWYRQTLGQGPEFLTYFQNEAQLEKSRLLSDRFSAERPKGSFSTLEIQRTEQGDSAMYLCASSSRQGIWAFFGQGTRLTVV.

In this sample, this clonotype turned up once. The chain uses TRBV7-9 and TRBJ2-1; 8 bases map to TRBD2. The germline V gene encodes CDR1 SEHNR and CDR2 FQNEAQ (reference sequence). The CDR3 is made up of 14 amino acids. The V gene end was trimmed by 8 bases and the J gene end by 5 bases; junction bases not matched to a gene: 8. CDR3 sequence (DNA): TGTGCCAGCGTCCCGGGGGGGGAAGACAATGAGCAGTTCTTC. Translated: CASVPGGEDNEQFF.

This clonotype was counted between two and nine times. The chain uses TRBV5-5 and TRBJ2-1; 10 bases map to TRBD1. The V gene's germline CDR1 is SGHKS and CDR2 YYEKEE (reference sequence). The CDR3 runs to 16 residues. The trim removed 5 bases at V and 6 bases at J, leaving 11 bases unmatched. The CDR3 spells CASRQRQGARSNEQFF. The CDR3 DNA reads as TGTGCCAGCAGACAAAGACAGGGGGCGCGAAGCAATGAGCAGTTCTTC.

This clonotype came up a few times. The chain is built from TRBV20-1 and TRBJ2-5; D call uncertain. The CDR3 totals 14 residues. The germline gives CDR1 DFQATT, CDR2 SNEGSKA (reference sequence). V was pared by 0 bases and J by 5 bases, with 13 bases between. The CDR3 region is CSARDKIDWETQYF. The DNA for the CDR3 is TGCAGTGCTAGAGATAAAATAGACTGGGAGACCCAGTACTTC.

The V call is TRBV20-1, the J call TRBJ2-6; perhaps TRBD2 as D (5 bases). This CDR3 is built from 14 residues. The V end lost 6 bases, the J end lost 0 bases, and 9 bases lay between the germline ends. The V gene's germline CDR1 is DFQATT and CDR2 SNEGSKA (reference sequence). The CDR3 sequence is CSAEAVSGANVLTF. CDR3 bases: TGCAGTGCGGAGGCGGTCTCTGGGGCCAACGTCCTGACTTTC.

Comment on this clonotype: At one end, the junction sequence differs from germline, possibly due to a read error. This sequence joins TRBV4-2 and TRBJ2-1, with 8 bases aligning to TRBD2. The J call is in doubt because the DNA end fits TRBJ2-7 better. The CDR3 has 18 amino acids. Germline V gene lookup returns CDR1 LGHNA and CDR2 YNFKEQ. The CDR3 reads CASGQEGIAGSSYNEQYF. DNA of the CDR3: TGTGCCAGCGGCCAAGAAGGGATAGCGGGGAGCTCCTACAATGAGCAGTACTTC.

The chain employs TRBV14 and TRBJ1-5; perhaps TRBD1 as D (5 bases). Germline V CDR1 and CDR2: SGHDN, FVKESK. Deletions cut 9 bases from V and 6 bases from J, with 15 bases between. The CDR3 is 13 residues long. CDR3 DNA: TGTGCCAGGGCGGGGAGGGGCTGTCAGCCCCAGCATTTT. This gives the protein CARAGRGCQPQHF.

The rearrangement joins TRBV7-9 to TRBJ2-7, with unresolved D. With 5 bases removed from V and 2 bases from J, the gap between germline ends came to 16 bases. The CDR3 runs to 15 residues. Germline V gene sequence: CDR1 SEHNR, CDR2 FQNEAQ (reference sequence). The CDR3 region is CASSDQFRRPYEQYF. The CDR3 DNA is TGTGCCAGCAGCGACCAGTTTCGCAGACCCTACGAGCAGTACTTC. Full variable domain (missing parts from reference TRBV7-9 and TRBJ2-7): DTGVSQNPRHKITKRGQNVTFRCDPISEHNRLYWYRQTLGQGPEFLTYFQNEAQLEKSRLLSDRFSAERPKGSFSTLEIQRTEQGDSAMYLCASSDQFRRPYEQYFGPGTRLTVT.

The chain joins TRBV6-5 to TRBJ2-4, with D possibly being TRBD2 (5 bases). The CDR3 has 14 residues. Germline V gene sequence: CDR1 MNHEY, CDR2 SVGAGI. V lost 8 bases and J 2 bases, leaving 13 bases between the germline ends. CDR3 loop: CASFPRGSKNIQYF. CDR3 DNA sequence: TGTGCCAGCTTCCCCCGAGGGTCCAAAAACATTCAGTACTTC.

This clonotype was counted between two and nine times. The V and J genes are TRBV28 and TRBJ1-1; 7 bases are shared with TRBD1. Germline values: CDR1 MDHEN, CDR2 SYDVKM. This CDR3 is built from 15 residues. With V trimmed by 5 bases and J by 0 bases, 6 bases remained unmatched. The CDR3 nucleotides read TGTGCCAGCAGTCCGGGGACAGCGATGAACACTGAAGCTTTCTTT. This codes for CASSPGTAMNTEAFF.

The rearrangement uses TRBV6-5 and TRBJ2-7; TRBD1 is a possible D gene (6 bases). CDR3 size: 16 residues. Germline V gives CDR1 MNHEY, CDR2 SVGAGI. V lost 5 bases, J lost 2 bases, and 19 bases lay in between. The CDR3 DNA follows: TGTGCCAGCAGTCCCTCGGCCGGGACAAATACCTACGAGCAGTACTTC. As protein: CASSPSAGTNTYEQYF.

J is TRBJ2-1 and V is TRBV5-1, with 8 bases matching TRBD2. Losses at the gene ends were 5 bases for V and 0 bases for J; bases not matched to a gene: 13. The CDR3 consists of 18 residues. CDR1 and CDR2 from the germline V gene are SGHRS and YFSETQ. CDR3 in amino acids: CASRPGASGPNSYNEQFF. In DNA form, the CDR3 reads TGCGCCAGCAGACCGGGGGCTAGCGGGCCCAACTCCTACAATGAGCAGTTCTTC. Full variable domain (rest looked up from reference TRBV5-1 and TRBJ2-1): KAGVTQTPRYLIKTRGQQVTLSCSPISGHRSVSWYQQTPGQGLQFLFEYFSETQRNKGNFPGRFSGRQFSNSRSEMNVSTLELGDSALYLCASRPGASGPNSYNEQFFGPGTRLTVL.

The chain is built from TRBV4-3 and TRBJ2-1; D is uncertain. Germline-derived CDR1 and CDR2 are LGHNA and YSLEER. CDR3 length equals 18 residues. Trimming removed 0 bases from V and 0 bases from J, with 15 bases in between. The CDR3 nucleotides read TGCGCCAGCAGCCAAGATATAGCATCCCCTAGCTCCTACAATGAGCAGTTCTTC. Translating gives CASSQDIASPSSYNEQFF.

In this sample, this clonotype turned up a few times. The chain has TRBV29-1 and TRBJ2-1, with 10 bases fitting TRBD2. V shed 6 bases and J 1 base; nucleotides not matched to a gene: 9. The CDR3 length is 16 residues. The V gene's germline CDR1 is SQVTM and CDR2 ANQGSEA. CDR3 loop: CSVDTGLAVSYNEQFF. CDR3 bases: TGCAGCGTCGACACTGGACTAGCGGTGTCCTACAATGAGCAGTTCTTC.